This T cell receptor (beta chain) was sequenced for a study of T cell changes during pregnancy in multiple sclerosis. V was trimmed by 5 bases and J by 0 bases, leaving 23 bases between them. Germline values: CDR1 SGHAT, CDR2 FQDESV (reference sequence). The CDR3 length is 19 residues. The protocol was immunoSEQ multiplex PCR, while the TCRdb copy is restricted to in-frame clones and leaves out a portion. The sample contains about 40,000 clones, approximately 94% of which appear only once. Here the sequenced sample was CD4+ T cells from peripheral blood mononuclear cells, taken after pregnancy. This sequence joins TRBV11-1 and TRBJ2-1, with TRBD2 as a possible D gene (7 bases). This TCR came from a female donor with multiple sclerosis, enrolled in a pregnancy study. For the CDR3, the DNA is TGTGCCAGCAGCCCCGGGTCGGGGGGCAGGGTCGTCTCCTACAATGAGCAGTTCTTC. Protein product: CASSPGSGGRVVSYNEQFF.